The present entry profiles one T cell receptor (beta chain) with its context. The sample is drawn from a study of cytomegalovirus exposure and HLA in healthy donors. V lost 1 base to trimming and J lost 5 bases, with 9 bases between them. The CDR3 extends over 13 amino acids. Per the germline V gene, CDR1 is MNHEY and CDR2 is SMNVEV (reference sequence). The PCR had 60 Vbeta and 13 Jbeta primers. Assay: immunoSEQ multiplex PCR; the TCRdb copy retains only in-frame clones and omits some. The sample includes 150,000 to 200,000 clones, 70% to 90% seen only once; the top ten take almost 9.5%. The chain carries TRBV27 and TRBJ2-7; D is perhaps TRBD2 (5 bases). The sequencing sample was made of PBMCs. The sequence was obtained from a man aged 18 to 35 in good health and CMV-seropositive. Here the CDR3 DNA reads TGTGCCAGCAGTTTATGGTCGGGGAACGAGCAGTACTTC. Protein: CASSLWSGNEQYF.